The 16 T cell receptor beta chains in this list originate from one sample, sequenced in a study of CD8 T cells in ankylosing spondylitis. TCRdb used MiXCR to reprocess the 5' RACE reads, holding one entry per CDR3 protein. The table includes approximately 400,000 distinct CDR3 sequences, roughly 18% detected once. These receptors are not linked to any known antigen. The study's findings and limits: There was a TCR beta motif, made of roughly eight highly homologous variants, that appeared characteristic of ankylosing spondylitis blood.

The sequenced material came from blood, either unsorted or a sorted T cell fraction (not recorded which). All receptors derive from a male donor with ankylosing spondylitis.

The chain is built from TRBV12-5 and TRBJ2-2; 8 bases fit TRBD1. Germline V CDR1 and CDR2: LGHNT, FRNRAP. J was trimmed by 2 bases and V by 2 bases; bases with no gene match: 4. CDR3 length: 16 amino acids. CDR3 DNA sequence: TGTGCTAGTGGTTTGCCAGACAGGGGTAACACCGGGGAGCTGTTTTTT. Translation gives CASGLPDRGNTGELFF.

This clonotype was seen only a few times. The chain combines TRBV29-1 with TRBJ2-5; D remains ambiguous. V shed 4 bases and J shed 4 bases, with 10 bases lying between them. The CDR3 is 12 residues long. The germline V gene encodes CDR1 SQVTM and CDR2 ANQGSEA. The CDR3 DNA reads TGCAGCGTTGGGGTAGTCGGAGAGACCCAGTACTTC. Protein: CSVGVVGETQYF. Together with reference TRBV29-1 and TRBJ2-5, the CDR3 gives the full variable domain: SAVISQKPSRDICQRGTSLTIQCQVDSQVTMMFWYRQQPGQSLTLIATANQGSEATYESGFVIDKFPISRPNLTFSTLTVSNMSPEDSSIYLCSVGVVGETQYFGPGTRLLVL.

The chain uses TRBV5-1 and TRBJ2-2, with 12 bases fitting TRBD2. The trim removed 4 bases at V and 7 bases at J, leaving 5 bases unmatched. CDR1 is SGHRS, CDR2 YFSETQ, per germline. The length of the CDR3 is 15 residues. The CDR3 here is CASSKTSGSNGELFF. CDR3 sequence (DNA): TGCGCCAGCAGCAAGACTAGCGGGAGTAACGGGGAGCTGTTTTTT.

The CDR3 coding sequence is TGCGCCAGCAGTCAATCGTGGAAGGCAACTAATGAAAAACTGTTTTTT. Translated, it gives CASSQSWKATNEKLFF. This rearrangement joins TRBV23-1 to TRBJ1-4; no reliable D call. TRBV23-1 is assigned to the ORF class and has an uncertain function. The germline V and J ends were trimmed by 0 bases and 0 bases, with 8 bases remaining between them. The CDR3 totals 16 residues.

The V gene is TRBV5-1, the J gene TRBJ2-3; D ambiguous. The germline CDR1 and CDR2 sequences are SGHRS and YFSETQ. The CDR3 extends over 13 amino acids. Trimming left V 2 bases short and J 4 bases short, with 8 bases between. The CDR3 DNA reads as TGCGCCAGCAGCTTCACACCCTCAGATACGCAGTATTTT. Amino acid sequence: CASSFTPSDTQYF.

This clonotype occurred a few times. The gene calls are TRBV19 and TRBJ2-1; a possible D gene is TRBD2 (5 bases). Germline CDR1 LNHDA, CDR2 SQIVND (reference sequence). V lost 0 bases and J lost 4, with 7 bases in between. The CDR3 has 14 amino acids. This CDR3 reads CASSIDSVYNEQFF. DNA of the CDR3: TGTGCCAGTAGTATAGATAGCGTATACAATGAGCAGTTCTTC. The whole variable domain, remainder taken from reference TRBV19 and TRBJ2-1, is DGGITQSPKYLFRKEGQNVTLSCEQNLNHDAMYWYRQDPGQGLRLIYYSQIVNDFQKGDIAEGYSVSREKKESFPLTVTSAQKNPTAFYLCASSIDSVYNEQFFGPGTRLTVL.

This rearrangement joins TRBV30 to TRBJ2-5, with 7 bases that match TRBD1. The CDR3 runs 13 residues. The J segment lost 3 bases and the V segment lost 7 bases, leaving 8 bases of the junction unmatched. Germline V gives CDR1 GTSNPN, CDR2 SVGIG (reference sequence). The CDR3: CASSRDSEETQYF. The CDR3 bases are TGTGCCTCTTCCCGGGACAGCGAAGAGACCCAGTACTTC.

The rearrangement joins TRBV12-3 or TRBV12-4 to TRBJ2-6; no reliable D call. The germline V and J ends were trimmed by 2 bases and 3 bases, with 8 bases remaining between them. There are 15 residues in the CDR3. The CDR3 nucleotides read TGTGCCAGCAGTTTATCGGGCGGTGGGGCCAACGTCCTGACTTTC. Translated, it gives CASSLSGGGANVLTF.

The chain links TRBV7-2 to TRBJ1-2; 8 bases line up with TRBD1. The germline V gene has CDR1 SGHTA and CDR2 FQGNSA. The CDR3 is 16 amino acids. V lost 5 bases to trimming and J lost 4 bases; unmatched junction nucleotides: 12. CDR3 in amino acids: CASSPRGGTGPYGYTF. CDR3 nucleotide sequence: TGTGCCAGCAGCCCCCGAGGAGGGACAGGACCCTATGGCTACACCTTC.

In its sample, this clonotype was seen a few times. The rearrangement uses TRBV6-1 and TRBJ2-3, with 9 bases lining up with TRBD1. Germline CDR1 reads MNHNS; CDR2 reads SASEGT. The CDR3 is 14 amino acids. V shed 6 bases, J shed 4 bases, and the junction held 5 bases outside the gene matches. The CDR3 reads CASRDRGLSDTQYF. The DNA of the CDR3 is TGTGCCAGCAGGGACAGGGGCCTATCAGATACGCAGTATTTT.

The chain combines TRBV12-3 or TRBV12-4 with TRBJ1-1, with D possibly matching TRBD1 (5 bases). This CDR3 has 13 amino acids. Trimming shortened V by 4 bases and J by 12 bases, and 18 bases separated the two germline ends. The CDR3 region is CASSYSGAGGTFF. In DNA, the CDR3 is TGTGCCAGCAGTTATTCCGGGGCCGGGGGAACTTTCTTT.

This clonotype has a handful of counts. This sequence joins TRBV20-1 and TRBJ2-5; 7 nucleotides line up with TRBD2. From germline, CDR1 is DFQATT and CDR2 SNEGSKA (reference sequence). The CDR3 covers 13 residues. The V gene end was trimmed by 5 bases and the J gene end by 1 base; junction bases not matched to a gene: 4. CDR3 nucleotides: TGCAGTGCTGCTAGCGGAGCCCAAGAGACCCAGTACTTC. Protein sequence: CSAASGAQETQYF.

The chain uses TRBV6-1 and TRBJ2-7; D not certain. Germline V lookup: CDR1 MNHNS, CDR2 SASEGT. V dropped 6 bases and J dropped 2 bases, with 14 bases sitting between them. The CDR3 consists of 14 residues. CDR3 protein: CASRPRQATYEQYF. The CDR3, as DNA: TGTGCCAGCAGGCCTCGGCAGGCCACCTACGAGCAGTACTTC.

This clonotype appeared many times. V gene TRBV20-1 combines with J gene TRBJ1-5; D possibly corresponds to TRBD1 (5 bases). From germline, CDR1 is DFQATT and CDR2 SNEGSKA (reference sequence). The CDR3 has 15 amino acids. V was pared by 0 bases and J by 3 bases, with 12 bases between. The DNA of the CDR3 is TGCAGTGCTAGAGATCACCAGGGCCTCAATCAGCCCCAGCATTTT. Amino acids: CSARDHQGLNQPQHF.

This clonotype was seen once. The chain employs TRBV11-2 and TRBJ2-7, with a possible D match to TRBD2 (6 bases). CDR1 and CDR2 from the germline V gene are SGHAT and FQNNGV. V lost 3 bases to trimming and J lost 0 bases, with 15 bases between them. CDR3 length: 16 amino acids. The CDR3 DNA sequence: TGTGCCAGCAGCTTGAAAGGACTAATAAGCTCCTACGAGCAGTACTTC. Residues: CASSLKGLISSYEQYF. The full variable domain, rest sourced from reference TRBV11-2 and TRBJ2-7, is EAGVAQSPRYKIIEKRQSVAFWCNPISGHATLYWYQQILGQGPKLLIQFQNNGVVDDSQLPKDRFSAERLKGVDSTLKIQPAKLEDSAVYLCASSLKGLISSYEQYFGPGTRLTVT.

The chain is built from TRBV7-9 and TRBJ1-1, with a weak D call TRBD1 (6 bases). Between the trimmed V and J ends, which lost 5 bases and 6 bases, there was a span of 19 bases. This CDR3 contains 15 residues. CDR1 is SEHNR and CDR2 is FQNEAQ in the germline V gene (reference sequence). CDR3 DNA: TGTGCCAGCAGCCCCTGGAGACAGGAGGGCGCTGAAGCTTTCTTT. It encodes CASSPWRQEGAEAFF.